The next 21 T cell receptor beta chains were all read from a single sample in a study of monozygotic twins with inflammatory bowel disease. One entry per CDR3 protein, without DNA, is what TCRdb gives after re-calling the 5' RACE reads. The sample yields around 400,000 distinct CDR3 sequences, of which the top ten take up around 2.3%. Material for sequencing was blood. Receptors originate from a human donor with ulcerative colitis or Crohn's disease, or a healthy co-twin of an affected twin (not recorded which).

The rearrangement uses TRBV28 and TRBJ2-7; without DNA, the TCRdb call of TRBD1 cannot be checked. CDR1 and CDR2 (germline): MDHEN, SYDVKM. This CDR3 contains 21 residues. CDR3: CASSVPSRAGTGPGTLYEQYF.

This sequence joins TRBV6-1 and TRBJ2-3; the TCRdb D gene call, TRBD2, has no DNA to confirm it. Germline V lookup: CDR1 MNHNS, CDR2 SASEGT. The CDR3 sequence is 15 residues long. The CDR3 loop reads CASRTSGPPVDTQYF.

This chain connects TRBV19 to TRBJ1-2. The CDR3 is made up of 13 amino acids. From germline, CDR1 is LNHDA and CDR2 SQIVND (reference sequence). CDR3 amino acids: CASSITADYGYTF.

The V and J genes are TRBV9 and TRBJ2-3; the D gene TCRdb calls, TRBD2, cannot be checked with no DNA. The CDR3 length is 20 residues. CDR1 is SGDLS, CDR2 YYNGEE, per germline. The CDR3: CASNLLGRARLAGVPDTQYF.

The chain recombines TRBV6-5 with TRBJ1-1; no DNA is available, so the TRBD1 call from TCRdb remains unchecked. The CDR3 spans 13 residues. The germline V gene encodes CDR1 MNHEY and CDR2 SVGAGI. The CDR3 sequence is CASTKATGFEAFF.

This chain connects TRBV20-1 to TRBJ2-7; checking the TCRdb D call of TRBD1 is not possible without DNA. CDR1 and CDR2 (germline): DFQATT, SNEGSKA (reference sequence). CDR3 length: 14 amino acids. The CDR3 reads CSAADRGVSYEQYF.

The chain employs TRBV20-1 and TRBJ2-3; TCRdb names TRBD2, which stays unverified in the absence of DNA. The CDR3 spans 15 residues. CDR1 and CDR2 (germline): DFQATT, SNEGSKA (reference sequence). The CDR3 region is CSAYGTSGSWDTQYF.

This chain uses TRBV29-1 with TRBJ2-5; TCRdb returns TRBD2, unconfirmable since there is no DNA. CDR1 and CDR2 from the germline V gene are SQVTM and ANQGSEA. This CDR3 spans 13 amino acids. The CDR3 is CSVVLAGLETQYF.

The V and J genes are TRBV5-1 and TRBJ2-2; TCRdb outputs TRBD1, but without DNA this stays unchecked. The CDR3 is 15 amino acids. The germline gives CDR1 SGHRS, CDR2 YFSETQ. The CDR3 loop is CASSFEGMSTGELFF.

The chain couples TRBV5-1 to TRBJ2-3; the TCRdb D gene call, TRBD2, has no DNA to confirm it. The CDR3 is 15 amino acids. Germline CDR1 is SGHRS and CDR2 is YFSETQ. CDR3 amino acids: CASSPGLAFTDTQYF.

This chain connects TRBV20-1 to TRBJ2-5; TCRdb gives TRBD1 as the D gene, but with no DNA this cannot be confirmed. Germline V lookup: CDR1 DFQATT, CDR2 SNEGSKA (reference sequence). The CDR3 contains 16 residues. The CDR3 spells CSASGLGTAYQETQYF.

This chain's CDR3 is CSARARLTRGATDTQYF. V gene TRBV20-1 combines with J gene TRBJ2-3; the TRBD2 assignment by TCRdb is unverifiable without DNA. The V gene's germline CDR1 is DFQATT and CDR2 SNEGSKA (reference sequence). The CDR3 loop spans 17 amino acids.

The rearrangement links TRBV20-1 to TRBJ1-2; TCRdb's D call of TRBD1 is untestable without DNA. CDR3 length: 13 amino acids. Germline lookup yields CDR1 DFQATT and CDR2 SNEGSKA (reference sequence). The CDR3 sequence is CSARDRGRGGYTF.

The V gene is TRBV6-2 or TRBV6-3, the J gene TRBJ1-3. Germline-derived CDR1 and CDR2 are MNHEY and SVGEGT. The CDR3 runs 12 residues. CDR3 residues: CASSSSWNTIYF.

The chain is built from TRBV5-1 and TRBJ2-3; no DNA is available, so the TRBD2 call from TCRdb remains unchecked. Germline assignment: CDR1 SGHRS and CDR2 YFSETQ. The CDR3 extends over 16 amino acids. CDR3 protein: CASSLVGGGTRDTQYF.

The chain joins TRBV9 to TRBJ1-1; the D call of TRBD1 rests on TCRdb alone, since no DNA is present to check it. The CDR3 contains 14 residues. Germline V gene data show CDR1 as SGDLS and CDR2 as YYNGEE. CDR3 residues: CASSRNPGLTEAFF.

The chain links TRBV20-1 to TRBJ1-1; TCRdb calls TRBD1, which cannot be checked without DNA. Germline CDR1 DFQATT, CDR2 SNEGSKA (reference sequence). There are 15 residues in the CDR3. The CDR3 loop is CSARTRWGQGRSAFF.

The chain combines TRBV5-4 with TRBJ2-1; TCRdb's D call, TRBD1, is unchecked because there is no DNA. The CDR3 extends over 15 amino acids. Germline CDR1 and CDR2: SGHNT and YYREEE (reference sequence). The CDR3 loop is CASSLAGGAQSEQFF.

V and J are TRBV10-3 and TRBJ1-2; there is no DNA to check the TCRdb D call of TRBD1. Germline V gene lookup returns CDR1 ENHRY and CDR2 SYGVKD. This CDR3 spans 16 amino acids. The CDR3 loop reads CAISESRGQGDYGYTF.

This chain joins TRBV19 and TRBJ2-7; as DNA is missing, the TRBD1 call by TCRdb cannot be tested. The length of the CDR3 is 13 residues. CDR1 and CDR2 from the germline V gene are LNHDA and SQIVND (reference sequence). The CDR3 sequence: CASSPGTGNEQYF.

This rearrangement joins TRBV4-1 to TRBJ2-3; absent DNA, TCRdb's TRBD2 call cannot be checked. The germline CDR1 and CDR2 sequences are MGHRA and YSYEKL. The CDR3 has 16 amino acids. The chain's CDR3 is CASSLRLAGVSDTQYF.